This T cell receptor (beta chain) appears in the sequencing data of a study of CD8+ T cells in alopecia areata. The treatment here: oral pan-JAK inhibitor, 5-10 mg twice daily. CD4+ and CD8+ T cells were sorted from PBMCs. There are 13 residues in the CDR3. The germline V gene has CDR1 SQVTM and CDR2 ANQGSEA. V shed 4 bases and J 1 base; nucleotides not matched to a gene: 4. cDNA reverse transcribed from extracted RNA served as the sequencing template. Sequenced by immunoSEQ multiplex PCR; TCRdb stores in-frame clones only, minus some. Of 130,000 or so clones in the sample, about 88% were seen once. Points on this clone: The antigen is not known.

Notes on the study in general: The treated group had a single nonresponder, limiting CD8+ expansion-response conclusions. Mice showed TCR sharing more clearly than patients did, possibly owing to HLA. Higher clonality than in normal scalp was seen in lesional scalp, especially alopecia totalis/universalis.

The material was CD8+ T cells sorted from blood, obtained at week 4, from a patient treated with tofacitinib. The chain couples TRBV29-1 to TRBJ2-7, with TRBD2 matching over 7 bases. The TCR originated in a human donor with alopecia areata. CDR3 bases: TGCAGCGTTGGGGCTAGCGGTTCCTACGAGCAGTACTTC. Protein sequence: CSVGASGSYEQYF.